This T cell receptor beta chain derives from a study of molecular identifiers for immune sequencing clone quantification. TCRdb reprocessed the PCR reads with MiXCR, giving one entry per CDR3 protein. The sample lists about 630,000 distinct CDR3 sequences, less than 30% seen once, with 0.78% in the top ten. Sorting selected naive CD8 T cells with a CD8+CD4-CCR7+CD45RA+ phenotype. This clonotype was observed a few times. The sequencing input was naive CD8+ T cells from blood, with Jurkat cell RNA spiked in. Subset reported: FACS-sorted CD8+CD4-CCR7+CD45RA+ naive T cells. The TCR originated in a human donor in good health. Some libraries in this study had Jurkat cell RNA spiked in.

The chain's CDR3 is CASSAADRGYNEQFF. The CDR3 DNA sequence: TGCGCCAGCAGTGCTGCGGACAGGGGGTACAATGAGCAGTTCTTC. V gene TRBV10-1 combines with J gene TRBJ2-1; 10 bases align to TRBD1. The CDR3 is 15 amino acids. The germline V gene encodes CDR1 WNHNN and CDR2 SYGVQD (reference sequence). V lost 4 bases to trimming and J lost 4 bases; unmatched junction nucleotides: 4.